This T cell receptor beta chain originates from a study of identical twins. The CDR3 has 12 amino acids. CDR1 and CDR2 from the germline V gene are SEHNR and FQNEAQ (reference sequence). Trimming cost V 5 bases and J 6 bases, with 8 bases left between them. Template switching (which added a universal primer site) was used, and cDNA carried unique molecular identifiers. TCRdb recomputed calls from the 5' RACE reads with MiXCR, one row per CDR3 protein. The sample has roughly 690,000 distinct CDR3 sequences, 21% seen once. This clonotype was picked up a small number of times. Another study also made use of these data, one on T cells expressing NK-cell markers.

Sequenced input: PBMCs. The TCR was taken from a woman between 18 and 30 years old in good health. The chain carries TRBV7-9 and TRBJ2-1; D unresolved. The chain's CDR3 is CASSPFSNEQFF. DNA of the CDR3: TGTGCCAGCAGCCCCTTTTCCAATGAGCAGTTCTTC.